This TCR beta chain was identified in a study of OX40 agonist ivuxolimab in advanced cancers. Regarding the study as a whole: Expanded peripheral T cells had an undetermined antigen specificity. At 0.1 to 3.0 mg/kg, CD4+ and CD8+ blood T cells expanded clonally by week 6.

The CDR3 length is 13 residues. Losses at the gene ends were 4 bases for V and 8 bases for J; bases not matched to a gene: 4. Germline V CDR1 and CDR2: SNHLY, FYNNEI. Sequencing was performed with immunoSEQ multiplex PCR; in TCRdb, only in-frame clones are kept and a portion is missing. The repertoire holds about 72,000 clones, with 80% to 90% as singletons. Notes on this clone: Its matching antigen is unknown.

The sample was CD4+ or CD8+ T cells sorted from blood, taken in a trial of the OX40 agonist ivuxolimab. The receptor was derived from an adult with an advanced solid tumor such as melanoma, head and neck, liver or kidney cancer. J is TRBJ2-2 and V is TRBV2; the match to TRBD1 covers 7 bases. This CDR3 reads CASSGDRWGELFF. The CDR3 DNA follows: TGTGCCAGCAGTGGGGACAGATGGGGGGAGCTGTTTTTT.